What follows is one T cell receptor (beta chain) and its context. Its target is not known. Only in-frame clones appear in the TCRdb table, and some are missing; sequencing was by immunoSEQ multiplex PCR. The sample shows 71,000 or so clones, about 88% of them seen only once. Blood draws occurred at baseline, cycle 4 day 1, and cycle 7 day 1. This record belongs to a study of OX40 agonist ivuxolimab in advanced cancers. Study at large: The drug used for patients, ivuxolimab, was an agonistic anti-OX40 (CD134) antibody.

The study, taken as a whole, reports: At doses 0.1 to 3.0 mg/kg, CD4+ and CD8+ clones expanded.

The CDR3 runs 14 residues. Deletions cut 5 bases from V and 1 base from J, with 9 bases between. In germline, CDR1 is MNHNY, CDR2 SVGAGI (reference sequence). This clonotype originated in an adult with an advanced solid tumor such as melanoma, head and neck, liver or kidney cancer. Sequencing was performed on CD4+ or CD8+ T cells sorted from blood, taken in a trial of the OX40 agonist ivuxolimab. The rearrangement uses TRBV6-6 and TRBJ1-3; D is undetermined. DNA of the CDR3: TGTGCCAGCAGTCCCTCTGGGTCTGGAAACACCATATATTTT. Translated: CASSPSGSGNTIYF.